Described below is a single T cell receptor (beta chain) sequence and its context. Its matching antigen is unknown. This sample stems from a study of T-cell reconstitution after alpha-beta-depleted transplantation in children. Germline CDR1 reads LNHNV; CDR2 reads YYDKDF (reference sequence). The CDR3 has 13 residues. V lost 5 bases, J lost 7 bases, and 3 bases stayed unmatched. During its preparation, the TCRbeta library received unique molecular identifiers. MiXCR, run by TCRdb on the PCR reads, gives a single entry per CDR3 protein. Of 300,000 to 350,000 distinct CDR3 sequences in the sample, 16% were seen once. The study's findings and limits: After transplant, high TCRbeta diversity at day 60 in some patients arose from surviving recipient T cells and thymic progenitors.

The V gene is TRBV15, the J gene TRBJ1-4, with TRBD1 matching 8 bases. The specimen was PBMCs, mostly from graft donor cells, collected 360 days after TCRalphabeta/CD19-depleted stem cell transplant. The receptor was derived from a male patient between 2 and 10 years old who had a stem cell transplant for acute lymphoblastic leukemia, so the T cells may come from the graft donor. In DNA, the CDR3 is TGTGCCACCAGCGGTGACAGGGGTGAAAAACTGTTTTTT. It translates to CATSGDRGEKLFF.